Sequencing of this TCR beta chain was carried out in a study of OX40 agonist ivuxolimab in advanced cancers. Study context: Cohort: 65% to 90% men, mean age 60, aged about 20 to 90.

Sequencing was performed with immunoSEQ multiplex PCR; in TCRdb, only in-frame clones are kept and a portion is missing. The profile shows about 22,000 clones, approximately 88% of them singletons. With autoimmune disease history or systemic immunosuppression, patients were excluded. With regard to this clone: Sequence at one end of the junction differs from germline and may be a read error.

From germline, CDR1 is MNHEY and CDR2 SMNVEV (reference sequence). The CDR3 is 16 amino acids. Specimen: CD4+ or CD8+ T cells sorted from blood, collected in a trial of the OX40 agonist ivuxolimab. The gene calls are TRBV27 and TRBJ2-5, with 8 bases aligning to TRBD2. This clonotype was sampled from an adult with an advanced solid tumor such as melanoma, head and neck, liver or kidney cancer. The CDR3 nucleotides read TGTGCCAGCAGTTTTTCACTGGGACTAGGTCAAGCGACCCAGTACTTC. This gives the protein CASSFSLGLGQATQYF.